Below, 5 T cell receptor beta chains from the same sample are listed, as sequenced in a study of T cells after yellow fever vaccination. One entry per CDR3 protein, called by TCRdb with MiXCR from the 5' RACE reads. The table lists 300,000 to 450,000 distinct CDR3 sequences, 8.1% of them singletons. Material: PBMCs, obtained approximately 40 days after the first yellow fever vaccination. The source is a man younger than 35 who received the YFV17D yellow fever vaccine.

The V and J genes are TRBV3-1 and TRBJ1-3; no firm D call. Trimming removed 3 bases from V and 11 bases from J, with 8 bases in between. CDR1 is LGHDT, CDR2 YNNKEL, per germline (reference sequence). The CDR3 sequence is 11 residues long. The CDR3, as DNA: TGTGCCAGCAGCCAGGCGGGCCCCATATATTTT. Its protein is CASSQAGPIYF.

This clonotype was detected many times. The chain carries TRBV18 and TRBJ1-6; tentative D call: TRBD1 (5 bases). This CDR3 is 13 amino acids long. Germline-derived CDR1 and CDR2 are KGHSH and LQKENI. The V gene lost 3 bases and the J gene lost 5 bases, with 5 bases spanning the gap. The CDR3 bases are TGTGCCAGCTCACCGGACAATAATTCACCCCTCCACTTT. This gives the protein CASSPDNNSPLHF.

This clonotype was seen only a few times. The chain links TRBV7-2 to TRBJ2-1; tentatively, D is TRBD1 (7 bases). With 6 bases removed from V and 4 bases from J, the gap between germline ends came to 19 bases. The germline V gene encodes CDR1 SGHTA and CDR2 FQGNSA. There are 16 residues in the CDR3. CDR3 residues: CASRLLTGRRYNEQFF. In nucleotides, the CDR3 is TGTGCCAGCAGACTCCTGACAGGGAGGAGATACAATGAGCAGTTCTTC.

The gene calls are TRBV19 and TRBJ1-1; the D is unclear. V was shortened by 3 bases and J by 0 bases, with 8 bases between the two germline ends. Germline CDR1 is LNHDA and CDR2 is SQIVND (reference sequence). The CDR3 is 14 residues long. This chain's CDR3 is CASSISPLNTEAFF. The CDR3 DNA reads as TGTGCCAGTAGTATCTCCCCTCTGAACACTGAAGCTTTCTTT.

The gene calls are TRBV20-1 and TRBJ2-5; D possibly corresponds to TRBD1 (6 bases). Trimming removed 2 bases from V and 5 bases from J, with 12 bases in between. CDR1 and CDR2 (germline): DFQATT, SNEGSKA (reference sequence). The length of the CDR3 is 13 residues. CDR3 DNA: TGCAGTGCTAGATGGGGGCGTGGGGAGACCCAGTACTTC. Protein product: CSARWGRGETQYF.